This entry is about one TCR beta chain. The antigen is undetermined. This sample is drawn from a study of blood T cells in healthy people across ages. Study results and limitations: Naive T cell percentage and TCR beta diversity correlated strongly.

PCR was performed a second time for roughly 7 to 12 cycles using a sample-barcoded 5' primer and a J-beta primer mix. No fewer than 2.5 million CDR3-containing paired-end reads came from each sample. TCRdb independently ran MiXCR on the 5' RACE reads; one entry per CDR3 protein. This table holds some 1.8 million distinct CDR3 sequences, 35% to 50% found once. V shed 2 bases and J shed 1 base, with 12 bases lying between them. Germline CDR1 and CDR2: LGHNA and YSLEER. CDR3 length equals 15 residues. The genes are TRBV4-3 and TRBJ2-7; possible D gene TRBD2, 6 bases. This TCR was recovered from a human donor in good health. Sequenced sample: blood. CDR3 bases: TGCGCCAGCAGCCAACAACCCGGAGGGTCCTACGAGCAGTACTTC. Amino acids: CASSQQPGGSYEQYF.